The T cell receptor (beta chain) described here comes from a study of cytomegalovirus exposure and HLA in healthy donors (dated by TCRdb to the late 2010s). Regarding the complete study: A later analysis indicated that the roughly 120 validation repertoires were generated on the platform also employed for the approximately 700 repertoires of the first cohort. The study was designed to test whether signatures of past pathogen exposure could be identified by cataloging public T cell receptors. A separate validation cohort of 90 to 150 different subjects was used in addition to the roughly 620-subject first cohort. To predict cytomegalovirus infection status, the study brought together high-throughput TCR immunosequencing, statistical association of individual TCRs with disease status, and machine learning.

The germline V gene supplies CDR1 SGHTA and CDR2 FQGNSA. From cysteine to phenylalanine, the CDR3 is 15 amino acids long. Only the CDR3 DNA stays, 45 bases, in frame from base 1. V ends up 4 bases short and J 3 bases short, with an unmatched junction base count of 5. Separate from the approximately 700-subject first cohort, the validation cohort of some 130 subjects was the group to which the donors belonged. Libraries came from the immunoSEQ multiplex PCR assay. In the source study's methods: A statistical classification framework was built for diagnosing cytomegalovirus status from the catalog of TCR beta chain sequences. This is the immuneACCESS table as TCRdb keeps it, with only in-frame sequences that have V and J called. A part of the clones is gone; compared with another copy, unresolved V genes explain less than half, and the rest is unexplained. The DNA gave D and trimming, while V, J and clone size come from that table. This sample is represented by about 130,000 clones; roughly 95% of them were singletons. Less than 2% of the sample comes from the top ten.

Overall study results and their limits: Cytomegalovirus status was reported to be diagnosed by the classifier with high specificity and sensitivity in both the original and validation cohorts. In vitro tests confirmed that a few of the cytomegalovirus-associated TCR beta chains recognize cytomegalovirus antigens. In the study, approximately 160 TCR beta chains were listed as associated with cytomegalovirus. A later analysis found that TCRs clustered in the first cohort also tended to co-occur in the 130 or so validation repertoires, with 90% to 95% of cluster scores above 0. The authors suggested that the approach could potentially be generalized to other disease states and immunological phenotypes. Most TCR sequences were seen in very few donors, while some public TCRs were found in many individuals. A later analysis had no HLA typing for the validation cohort, so co-occurrence there was scored across all 110 or so repertoires.

In the case of this clone: What antigen it recognizes has not been identified. No base qualities exist here, and no much larger clone lies one base off it. Other DNA sequences of this sample code for an identical CDR3.

Recombination connected TRBV7-2 to TRBJ1-4, with 7 bases matching TRBD1. The source is a man between 18 and 29 years old in good health and CMV-seronegative. Sample: PBMCs. The bases read TGTGCCAGCAGCTCTACAGGGGTAGCTAATGAAAAACTGTTTTTT. It codes for CASSSTGVANEKLFF.